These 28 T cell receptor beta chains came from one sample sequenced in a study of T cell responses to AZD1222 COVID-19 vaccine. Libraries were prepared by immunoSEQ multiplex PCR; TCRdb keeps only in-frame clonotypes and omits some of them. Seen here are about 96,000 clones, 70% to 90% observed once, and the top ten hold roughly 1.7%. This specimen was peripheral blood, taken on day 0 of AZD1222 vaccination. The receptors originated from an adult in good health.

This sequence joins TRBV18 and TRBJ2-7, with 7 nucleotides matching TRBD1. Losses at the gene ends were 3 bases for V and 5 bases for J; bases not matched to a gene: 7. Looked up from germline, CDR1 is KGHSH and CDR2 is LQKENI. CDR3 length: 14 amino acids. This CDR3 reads CASSPSYRGDEQYF. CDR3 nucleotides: TGTGCCAGCTCACCCTCATACAGGGGCGACGAGCAGTACTTC.

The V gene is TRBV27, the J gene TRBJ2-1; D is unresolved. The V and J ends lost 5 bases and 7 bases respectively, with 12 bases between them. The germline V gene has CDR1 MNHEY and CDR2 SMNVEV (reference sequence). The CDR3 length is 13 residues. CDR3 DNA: TGTGCCAGCAGTAAAGTTATTCGGAATGAGCAGTTCTTC. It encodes CASSKVIRNEQFF.

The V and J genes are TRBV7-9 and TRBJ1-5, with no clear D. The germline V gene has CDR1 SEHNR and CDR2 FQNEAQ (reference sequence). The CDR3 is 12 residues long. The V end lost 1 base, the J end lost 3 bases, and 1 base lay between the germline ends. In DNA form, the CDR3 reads TGTGCCAGCAGCTTAGACAATCAGCCCCAGCATTTT. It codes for CASSLDNQPQHF.

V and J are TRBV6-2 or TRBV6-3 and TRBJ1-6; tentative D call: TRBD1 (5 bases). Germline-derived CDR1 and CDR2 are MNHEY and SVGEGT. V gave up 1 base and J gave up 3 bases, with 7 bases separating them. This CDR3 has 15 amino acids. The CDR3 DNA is TGTGCCAGCAGTTACTTCCAGGGCTATAATTCACCCCTCCACTTT. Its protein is CASSYFQGYNSPLHF.

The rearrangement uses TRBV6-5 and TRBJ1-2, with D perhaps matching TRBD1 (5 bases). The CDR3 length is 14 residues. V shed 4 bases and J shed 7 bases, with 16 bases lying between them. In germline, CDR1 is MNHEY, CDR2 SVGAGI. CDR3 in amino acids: CASSWRTTSGGYTF. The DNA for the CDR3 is TGTGCCAGCAGTTGGAGGACAACCAGTGGTGGCTACACCTTC.

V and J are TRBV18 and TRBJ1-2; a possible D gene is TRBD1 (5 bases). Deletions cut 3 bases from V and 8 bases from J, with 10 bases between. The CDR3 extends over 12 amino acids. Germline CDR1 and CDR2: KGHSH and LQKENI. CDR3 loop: CASSPTVQGYTF. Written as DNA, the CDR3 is TGTGCCAGCTCACCGACAGTCCAGGGCTACACCTTC.

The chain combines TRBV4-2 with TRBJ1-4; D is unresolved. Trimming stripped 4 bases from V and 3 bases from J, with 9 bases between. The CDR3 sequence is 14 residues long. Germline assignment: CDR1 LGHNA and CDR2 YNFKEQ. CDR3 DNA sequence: TGTGCCAGCAGCCCAGAGGCCGCTAATGAAAAACTGTTTTTT. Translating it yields CASSPEAANEKLFF.

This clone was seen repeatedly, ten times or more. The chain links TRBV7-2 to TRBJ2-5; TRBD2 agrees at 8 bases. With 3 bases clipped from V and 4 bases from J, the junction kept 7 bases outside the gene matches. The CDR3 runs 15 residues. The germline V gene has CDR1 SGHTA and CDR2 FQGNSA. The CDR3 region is CASSLGRGGPETQYF. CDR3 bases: TGTGCCAGCAGCTTGGGCCGGGGGGGCCCAGAGACCCAGTACTTC.

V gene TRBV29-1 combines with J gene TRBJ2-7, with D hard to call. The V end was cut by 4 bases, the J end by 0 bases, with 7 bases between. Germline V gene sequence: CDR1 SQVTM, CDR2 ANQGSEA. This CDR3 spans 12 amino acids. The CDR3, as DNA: TGCAGCGTTGGGGCGGACTCCTACGAGCAGTACTTC. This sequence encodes CSVGADSYEQYF.

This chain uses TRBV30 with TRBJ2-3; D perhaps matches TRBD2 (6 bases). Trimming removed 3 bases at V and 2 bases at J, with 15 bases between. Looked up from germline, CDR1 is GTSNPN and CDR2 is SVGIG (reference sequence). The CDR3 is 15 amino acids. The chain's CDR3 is CAWREGRAFTDTQYF. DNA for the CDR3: TGTGCCTGGAGGGAGGGCAGGGCTTTCACAGATACGCAGTATTTT.

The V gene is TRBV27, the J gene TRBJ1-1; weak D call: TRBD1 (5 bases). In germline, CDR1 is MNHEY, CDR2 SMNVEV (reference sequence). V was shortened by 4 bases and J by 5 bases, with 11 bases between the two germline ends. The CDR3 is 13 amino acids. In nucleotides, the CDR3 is TGTGCCAGCAGTTGGGGGATTAGGACTGAAGCTTTCTTT. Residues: CASSWGIRTEAFF.

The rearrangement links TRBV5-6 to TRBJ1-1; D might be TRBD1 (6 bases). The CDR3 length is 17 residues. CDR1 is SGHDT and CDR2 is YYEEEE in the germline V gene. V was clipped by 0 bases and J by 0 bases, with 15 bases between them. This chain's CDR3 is CASSLVLGHYMNTEAFF. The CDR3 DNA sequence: TGTGCCAGCAGCTTGGTATTGGGACACTACATGAACACTGAAGCTTTCTTT.

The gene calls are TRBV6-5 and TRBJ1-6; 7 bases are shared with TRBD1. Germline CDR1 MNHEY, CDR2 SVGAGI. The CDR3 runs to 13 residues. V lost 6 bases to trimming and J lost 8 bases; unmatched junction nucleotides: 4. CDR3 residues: CASRGTDYSPLHF. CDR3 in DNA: TGTGCCAGCAGGGGGACAGACTATTCACCCCTCCACTTT.

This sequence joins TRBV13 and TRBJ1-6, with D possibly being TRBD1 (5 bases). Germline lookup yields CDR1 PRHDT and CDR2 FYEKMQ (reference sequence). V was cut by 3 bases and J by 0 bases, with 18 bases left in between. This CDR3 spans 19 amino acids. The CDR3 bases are TGTGCCAGCAGCTTGGCACACGGATCAGGGTACTCCTATAATTCACCCCTCCACTTT. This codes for CASSLAHGSGYSYNSPLHF.

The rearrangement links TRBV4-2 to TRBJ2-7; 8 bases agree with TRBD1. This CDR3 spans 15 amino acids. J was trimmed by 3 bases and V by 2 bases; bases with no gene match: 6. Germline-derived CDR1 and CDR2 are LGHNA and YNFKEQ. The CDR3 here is CASSQTGTGHYEQYF. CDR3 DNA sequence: TGTGCCAGCAGCCAAACCGGGACAGGCCACTACGAGCAGTACTTC.

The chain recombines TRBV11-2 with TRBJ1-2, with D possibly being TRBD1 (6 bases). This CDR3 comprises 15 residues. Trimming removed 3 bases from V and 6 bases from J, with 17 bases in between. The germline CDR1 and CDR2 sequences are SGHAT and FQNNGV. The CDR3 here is CASSFYGTGPDGYTF. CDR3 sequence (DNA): TGTGCCAGCAGCTTTTACGGAACAGGGCCTGATGGCTACACCTTC.

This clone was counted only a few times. The CDR3 DNA is TGTGCCAGCAGCTCCCACGGACAGGGGGCTTTCGGTTCACCCCTCCACTTT. It encodes CASSSHGQGAFGSPLHF. The chain employs TRBV7-8 and TRBJ1-6; 11 bases line up with TRBD1. This CDR3 is built from 17 residues. The V gene end was trimmed by 4 bases and the J gene end by 9 bases; junction bases not matched to a gene: 11. Germline V gives CDR1 SGHVS, CDR2 FQNEAQ.

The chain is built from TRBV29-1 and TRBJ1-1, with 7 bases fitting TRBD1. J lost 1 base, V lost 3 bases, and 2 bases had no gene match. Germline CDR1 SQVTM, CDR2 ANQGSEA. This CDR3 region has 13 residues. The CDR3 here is CSVEGTANTEAFF. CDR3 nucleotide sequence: TGCAGCGTTGAGGGGACAGCGAACACTGAAGCTTTCTTT. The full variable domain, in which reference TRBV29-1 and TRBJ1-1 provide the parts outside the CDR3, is SAVISQKPSRDICQRGTSLTIQCQVDSQVTMMFWYRQQPGQSLTLIATANQGSEATYESGFVIDKFPISRPNLTFSTLTVSNMSPEDSSIYLCSVEGTANTEAFFGQGTRLTVV.

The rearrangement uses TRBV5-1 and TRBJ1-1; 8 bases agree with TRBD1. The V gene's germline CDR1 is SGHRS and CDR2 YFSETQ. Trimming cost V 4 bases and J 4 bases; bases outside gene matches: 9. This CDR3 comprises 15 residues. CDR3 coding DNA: TGCGCCAGCAGCAAAGACAGGGGAGGGGGCACTGAAGCTTTCTTT. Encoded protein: CASSKDRGGGTEAFF.

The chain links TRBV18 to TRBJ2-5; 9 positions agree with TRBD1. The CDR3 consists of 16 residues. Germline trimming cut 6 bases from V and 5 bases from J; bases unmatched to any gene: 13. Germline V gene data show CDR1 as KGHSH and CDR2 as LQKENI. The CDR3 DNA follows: TGTGCCAGCTCCCTCTTCGGGACAGGGAATACGGAGACCCAGTACTTC. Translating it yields CASSLFGTGNTETQYF.

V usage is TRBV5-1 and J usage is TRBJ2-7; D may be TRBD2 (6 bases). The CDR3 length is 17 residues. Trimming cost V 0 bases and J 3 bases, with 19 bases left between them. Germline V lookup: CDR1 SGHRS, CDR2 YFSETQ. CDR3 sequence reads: CASSLGVTGGVLYEQYF. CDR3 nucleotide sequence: TGCGCCAGCAGCTTGGGGGTCACTGGAGGGGTTCTCTACGAGCAGTACTTC.

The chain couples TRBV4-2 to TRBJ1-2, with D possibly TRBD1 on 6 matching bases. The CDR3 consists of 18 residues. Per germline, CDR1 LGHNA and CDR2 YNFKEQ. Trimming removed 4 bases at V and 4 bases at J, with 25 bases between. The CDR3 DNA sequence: TGTGCCAGCAGCCCGAGGGGGACGGAAGTATACCGCATCTATGGCTACACCTTC. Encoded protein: CASSPRGTEVYRIYGYTF.

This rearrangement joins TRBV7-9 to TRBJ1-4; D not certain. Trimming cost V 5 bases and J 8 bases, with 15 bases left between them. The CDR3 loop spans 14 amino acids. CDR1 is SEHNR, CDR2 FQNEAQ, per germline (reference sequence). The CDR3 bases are TGTGCCAGCAGCCCCCTGCCCCTGGCCGAAAAACTGTTTTTT. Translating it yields CASSPLPLAEKLFF.

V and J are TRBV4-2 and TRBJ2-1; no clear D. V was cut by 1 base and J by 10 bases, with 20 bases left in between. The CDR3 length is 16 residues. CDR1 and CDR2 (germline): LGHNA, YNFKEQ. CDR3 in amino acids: CASSQVPLDSLSEQFF. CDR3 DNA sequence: TGTGCCAGCAGCCAAGTCCCCTTAGACTCTTTATCGGAGCAGTTCTTC.

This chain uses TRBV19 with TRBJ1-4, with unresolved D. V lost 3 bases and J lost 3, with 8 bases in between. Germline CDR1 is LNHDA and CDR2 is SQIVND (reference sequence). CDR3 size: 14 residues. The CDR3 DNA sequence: TGTGCCAGTAGTATCTCTTCGGCTAATGAAAAACTGTTTTTT. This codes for CASSISSANEKLFF. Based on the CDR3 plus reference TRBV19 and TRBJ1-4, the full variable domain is DGGITQSPKYLFRKEGQNVTLSCEQNLNHDAMYWYRQDPGQGLRLIYYSQIVNDFQKGDIAEGYSVSREKKESFPLTVTSAQKNPTAFYLCASSISSANEKLFFGSGTQLSVL.

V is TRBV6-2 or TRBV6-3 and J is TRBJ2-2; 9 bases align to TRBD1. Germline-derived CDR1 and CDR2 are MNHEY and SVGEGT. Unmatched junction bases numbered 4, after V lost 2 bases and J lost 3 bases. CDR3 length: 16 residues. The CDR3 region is CASSYTWTGDTGELFF. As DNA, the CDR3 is TGTGCCAGCAGTTACACATGGACAGGGGACACCGGGGAGCTGTTTTTT.

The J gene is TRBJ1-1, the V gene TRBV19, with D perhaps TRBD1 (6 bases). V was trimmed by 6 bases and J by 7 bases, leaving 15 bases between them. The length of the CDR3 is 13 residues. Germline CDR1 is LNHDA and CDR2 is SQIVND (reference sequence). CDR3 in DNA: TGTGCCAGTAGAAGCCCAGGGGACGGTGAAGCTTTCTTT. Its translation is CASRSPGDGEAFF. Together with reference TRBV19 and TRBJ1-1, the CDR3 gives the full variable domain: DGGITQSPKYLFRKEGQNVTLSCEQNLNHDAMYWYRQDPGQGLRLIYYSQIVNDFQKGDIAEGYSVSREKKESFPLTVTSAQKNPTAFYLCASRSPGDGEAFFGQGTRLTVV.

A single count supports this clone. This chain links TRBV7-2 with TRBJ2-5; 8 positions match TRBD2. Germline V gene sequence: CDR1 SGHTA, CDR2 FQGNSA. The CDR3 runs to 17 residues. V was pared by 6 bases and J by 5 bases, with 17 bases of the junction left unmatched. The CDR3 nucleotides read TGTGCCAGCAGGCCTACCCTACGACGGGGGGGCCGGGAGACCCAGTACTTC. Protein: CASRPTLRRGGRETQYF. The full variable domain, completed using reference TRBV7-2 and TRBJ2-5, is GAGVSQSPSNKVTEKGKDVELRCDPISGHTALYWYRQSLGQGLEFLIYFQGNSAPDKSGLPSDRFSAERTGGSVSTLTIQRTQQEDSAVYLCASRPTLRRGGRETQYFGPGTRLLVL.